This T cell receptor beta chain was retrieved from a study of T cells expressing NK-cell markers. This CDR3 comprises 14 residues. Germline CDR1 reads KGHSH; CDR2 reads LQKENI. As the method of synthesis, 5'RACE template switching with UMIs yielded TCR beta cDNA. From the 5' RACE reads, TCRdb lists one entry per CDR3 protein and no DNA. There are about 390,000 distinct CDR3 sequences in the sample, with about 11% held by the top ten. The clonotype was recovered from a woman aged 45-59 years in good health. V usage is TRBV18 and J usage is TRBJ1-2. Sequencing used blood T cells: a sorted CD56 or NKG2C T cell subset, CD4+ or CD8+ T cells, or bulk PBMC T cells (not recorded which). The CDR3 sequence is CASSPRAASYGYTF. Together with reference TRBV18 and TRBJ1-2, the CDR3 gives the full variable domain: NAGVMQNPRHLVRRRGQEARLRCSPMKGHSHVYWYRQLPEEGLKFMVYLQKENIIDESGMPKERFSAEFPKEGPSILRIQQVVRGDSAAYFCASSPRAASYGYTFGSGTRLTVV.